This T cell receptor (beta chain) appears in the sequencing data of a study of blood T cell repertoires in COVID-19. Whole-study context: There were acute and convalescent COVID-19 samples, and they came from the United States, Italy and Spain. PBMCs, B-cell-depleted T cells, or T cells were the source of the cDNA or gDNA that made up the material.

Method: immunoSEQ multiplex PCR; TCRdb's copy keeps in-frame clones and lacks some. The top ten clones hold approximately 10% of a sample with about 130,000 clones, 88% of them seen once. The CDR3 sequence is 15 residues long. Looked up from germline, CDR1 is LGHDT and CDR2 is YNNKEL (reference sequence). V was trimmed by 4 bases and J by 3 bases, leaving 13 bases between them. Sequencing was done on a sample of peripheral blood. This TCR was recovered from a man aged 50 to 60 with acute or convalescent COVID-19. The chain employs TRBV3-1 (or the pseudogene TRBV3-2) and TRBJ2-1, with a tentative D call TRBD2 (6 bases). CDR3 region: CASSRMAGNYNEQFF. The CDR3 DNA sequence: TGTGCCAGCAGCCGAATGGCGGGAAACTACAATGAGCAGTTCTTC.